Below, 18 T cell receptor beta chains from the same sample are listed, as sequenced in a study of Ad26.COV2.S vaccination and SARS-CoV-2 variants. The method was immunoSEQ multiplex PCR; TCRdb's version includes in-frame clones alone and lacks a portion of them. This table has 200,000 to 300,000 clones, 70% to 90% appearing once. This sample's treatment: 15 to 20 received Ad26.COV2.S at low or high dose, single or two shots; about 5 received placebo; per-sample allocation not given. Day 63 following the first vaccine or placebo injection was when the samples were taken. Material: peripheral blood, obtained in a trial of Ad26.COV2.S vaccine versus placebo. Source of these receptors: a person between 18 and 65 years old who received the Ad26.COV2.S COVID-19 vaccine or a placebo.

The gene calls are TRBV11-2 and TRBJ2-7; D gene uncertain. Trimming took off 0 bases at V and 2 bases at J, with 11 bases between the two ends. CDR3 length equals 15 residues. Germline V gives CDR1 SGHAT, CDR2 FQNNGV. The CDR3 sequence is CASSLEGSPPYEQYF. CDR3 nucleotides: TGTGCCAGCAGCTTAGAGGGAAGCCCCCCCTACGAGCAGTACTTC.

This chain connects TRBV27 to TRBJ2-7, with 15 bases aligning to TRBD2. The CDR3 is made up of 19 amino acids. The junction had 14 bases not matched to a gene; V was cut back by 6 bases and J by 2 bases. CDR1 and CDR2 from the germline V gene are MNHEY and SMNVEV (reference sequence). CDR3 sequence: CASRTDRTSGGARAYEQYF. As DNA, the CDR3 is TGTGCCAGCAGGACCGATAGGACTAGCGGGGGGGCCAGGGCCTACGAGCAGTACTTC.

This chain joins TRBV27 and TRBJ1-2; D unclear. CDR3 size: 14 residues. Germline-derived CDR1 and CDR2 are MNHEY and SMNVEV (reference sequence). V gave up 4 bases and J gave up 4 bases, with 13 bases separating them. DNA for the CDR3: TGTGCCAGCAGTTCGCCCCTGACGGGCTATGGCTACACCTTC. This encodes CASSSPLTGYGYTF.

This chain joins TRBV7-6 and TRBJ2-5, with TRBD1 matching 9 bases. Germline assignment: CDR1 SGHVS and CDR2 FNYEAQ. Trimming removed 5 bases from V and 3 bases from J; junction bases left unmatched: 7. There are 15 residues in the CDR3. The CDR3 reads CASSLPGQGKETQYF. Here the CDR3 DNA reads TGTGCCAGCAGCCTACCGGGACAGGGAAAAGAGACCCAGTACTTC. Looking up the rest from reference TRBV7-6 and TRBJ2-5 gives the full variable domain: GAGVSQSPRYKVTKRGQDVALRCDPISGHVSLYWYRQALGQGPEFLTYFNYEAQQDKSGLPNDRFSAERPEGSISTLTIQRTEQRDSAMYRCASSLPGQGKETQYFGPGTRLLVL.

The chain employs TRBV27 and TRBJ2-5; D might be TRBD2 (6 bases). The germline CDR1 and CDR2 sequences are MNHEY and SMNVEV (reference sequence). The CDR3 contains 15 residues. The germline V and J ends were trimmed by 4 bases and 1 base, with 13 bases remaining between them. CDR3: CASSSDWRGQETQYF. In nucleotides, the CDR3 is TGTGCCAGCAGTTCGGACTGGCGGGGCCAAGAGACCCAGTACTTC.

V and J are TRBV6-5 and TRBJ2-7; TRBD1 agrees at 9 bases. The CDR3 spans 14 residues. V shed 4 bases and J 2 bases; nucleotides not matched to a gene: 3. The germline V gene encodes CDR1 MNHEY and CDR2 SVGAGI. The CDR3 loop reads CASSWDRDTYEQYF. In DNA, the CDR3 is TGTGCCAGCAGTTGGGACAGGGACACCTACGAGCAGTACTTC.

The V gene is TRBV15, the J gene TRBJ2-7; D ambiguous. Germline loops: CDR1 LNHNV, CDR2 YYDKDF (reference sequence). The ends were cut back, 3 bases at V and 5 bases at J, with 17 bases in the middle. This CDR3 contains 15 residues. CDR3 region: CATSRALLGRHEQYF. CDR3 nucleotide sequence: TGTGCCACCAGCAGGGCCCTGCTGGGTCGACACGAGCAGTACTTC.

CDR3 sequence reads: CAWSVRVGRNSNQPQHF. CDR3 coding DNA: TGTGCCTGGAGTGTACGGGTAGGGCGCAATAGCAATCAGCCCCAGCATTTT. V gene TRBV30 combines with J gene TRBJ1-5; D uncertain. The length of the CDR3 is 17 residues. Germline-derived CDR1 and CDR2 are GTSNPN and SVGIG (reference sequence). V lost 0 bases, J lost 0 bases, and 15 bases lay in between.

The rearrangement joins TRBV19 to TRBJ2-6; 9 bases align to TRBD1. Looked up from germline, CDR1 is LNHDA and CDR2 is SQIVND (reference sequence). The CDR3 sequence is 19 residues long. V shed 5 bases, J shed 4 bases, and the junction held 15 bases outside the gene matches. CDR3 amino acids: CASSPTRRDRVTGANVLTF. CDR3 sequence (DNA): TGTGCCAGTAGTCCTACCCGCCGGGACAGGGTAACCGGGGCCAACGTCCTGACTTTC.

CDR3 in DNA: TGTGCCAGCAGCTTAGTAGGGAACGAGCAGTACTTC. This encodes CASSLVGNEQYF. The chain couples TRBV11-2 to TRBJ2-7; no firm D call. The CDR3 runs 12 residues. Germline assignment: CDR1 SGHAT and CDR2 FQNNGV. Trimming removed 1 base at V and 5 bases at J, with 6 bases between.

The CDR3 sequence is CAISDTSGGSQYF. The DNA for the CDR3 is TGTGCCATCAGTGATACTAGCGGGGGGAGCCAGTACTTC. The gene calls are TRBV10-3 and TRBJ2-5, with 12 bases identical to TRBD2. The CDR3 has 13 amino acids. Losses at the gene ends were 3 bases for V and 10 bases for J; bases not matched to a gene: 3. The germline gives CDR1 ENHRY, CDR2 SYGVKD.

The chain recombines TRBV19 with TRBJ2-1, with 7 bases fitting TRBD2. The CDR3 extends over 15 amino acids. The trim removed 1 base at V and 0 bases at J, leaving 0 bases unmatched. Germline V gives CDR1 LNHDA, CDR2 SQIVND (reference sequence). Here the CDR3 reads CASSIGGGSYNEQFF. CDR3 nucleotides: TGTGCCAGTAGTATAGGCGGGGGCTCCTACAATGAGCAGTTCTTC.

V and J are TRBV5-5 and TRBJ1-5; 8 bases align to TRBD1. V lost 0 bases, J lost 3 bases, and 8 bases stayed unmatched. The CDR3 is 17 amino acids. Germline loops: CDR1 SGHKS, CDR2 YYEKEE (reference sequence). CDR3 residues: CASSLGPGQVDNQPQHF. The CDR3 coding sequence is TGTGCCAGCAGCTTGGGGCCGGGACAGGTTGACAATCAGCCCCAGCATTTT.

The chain carries TRBV4-2 and TRBJ2-1, with 9 bases matching TRBD1. Trimming removed 0 bases from V and 2 bases from J; junction bases left unmatched: 2. CDR3 size: 16 residues. Germline-derived CDR1 and CDR2 are LGHNA and YNFKEQ. CDR3 coding DNA: TGTGCCAGCAGCCAAGATCGACAGGGGGCCTACAATGAGCAGTTCTTC. Protein: CASSQDRQGAYNEQFF.

The chain joins TRBV7-9 to TRBJ2-1; 10 bases map to TRBD2. J gave up 10 bases and V 5 bases, and 8 bases lay outside the gene matches. The CDR3 loop spans 14 amino acids. The germline V gene encodes CDR1 SEHNR and CDR2 FQNEAQ (reference sequence). The CDR3 loop reads CASSQEVAGGEQFF. The CDR3 DNA is TGTGCCAGCAGCCAGGAAGTAGCGGGAGGCGAGCAGTTCTTC.

The chain uses TRBV28 and TRBJ2-5; 7 bases are a match to TRBD2. The CDR3 has 14 amino acids. Germline V gives CDR1 MDHEN, CDR2 SYDVKM. After removal of 5 bases from V and 2 bases from J, the junction contained 5 bases not matched to a gene. CDR3 DNA: TGTGCCAGCAGTCCTACTAGCGTACAAGAGACCCAGTACTTC. Its translation: CASSPTSVQETQYF.

The rearrangement joins TRBV10-3 to TRBJ2-3; 9 bases align to TRBD2. The CDR3 is 15 residues long. From germline, CDR1 is ENHRY and CDR2 SYGVKD. Trimming at V came to 6 bases and at J to 2 bases, leaving 6 bases not matched to a gene. CDR3 loop: CAIRQTSGNTDTQYF. CDR3 in DNA: TGTGCCATCAGACAGACTAGCGGAAACACAGATACGCAGTATTTT.

The CDR3 protein is CASSPGTSGTYNEQFF. The CDR3 bases are TGTGCCAGCAGCCCAGGGACTAGCGGGACCTACAATGAGCAGTTCTTC. The V call is TRBV7-8, the J call TRBJ2-1; 13 nucleotides line up with TRBD2. The CDR3 covers 16 residues. V lost 5 bases and J lost 2; bases outside the gene matches: 3. Germline CDR1 reads SGHVS; CDR2 reads FQNEAQ. Supplemented by reference TRBV7-8 and TRBJ2-1, the full variable domain reads GAGVSQSPRYKVAKRGQDVALRCDPISGHVSLFWYQQALGQGPEFLTYFQNEAQLDKSGLPSDRFFAERPEGSVSTLKIQRTQQEDSAVYLCASSPGTSGTYNEQFFGPGTRLTVL.